This entry describes one TCR beta chain. Its target is unknown. This sample is drawn from a study of shared clonotypes between healthy human individuals. Study summary: Used for every donor were three CD4 naive, three CD4 memory, two CD8 naive and one CD8 memory plate.

The protocol was immunoSEQ multiplex PCR, while the TCRdb copy is restricted to in-frame clones and leaves out a portion. The data contain 2 million to 2.5 million clones, 90% to 96% of them singletons. General study results and limits: Estimated clonotype richness was generally higher in naive than memory subsets. The generation probabilities recorded for non-shared clonotypes fell below those of clonotypes shared by all four donors.

Donors comprised healthy HIV-negative adults lacking recent acute infections or vaccinations. The specimen was naive CD4+ T cells sorted from blood. Subset here: CD45RA+ positively selected. The TCR comes from a man aged 18 to 30 in good health.

The CDR3 DNA is TGTGCCAGTAGTATCGACAGCTACAATCAGCCCCAGCATTTT. Its protein is CASSIDSYNQPQHF. This chain joins TRBV19 and TRBJ1-5, with D possibly TRBD1 on 5 matching bases. Germline CDR1 reads LNHDA; CDR2 reads SQIVND (reference sequence). The CDR3 loop spans 14 amino acids. The V and J ends lost 3 bases and 3 bases respectively, with 9 bases between them. Variable domain in full (rest from reference TRBV19 and TRBJ1-5): DGGITQSPKYLFRKEGQNVTLSCEQNLNHDAMYWYRQDPGQGLRLIYYSQIVNDFQKGDIAEGYSVSREKKESFPLTVTSAQKNPTAFYLCASSIDSYNQPQHFGDGTRLSIL.